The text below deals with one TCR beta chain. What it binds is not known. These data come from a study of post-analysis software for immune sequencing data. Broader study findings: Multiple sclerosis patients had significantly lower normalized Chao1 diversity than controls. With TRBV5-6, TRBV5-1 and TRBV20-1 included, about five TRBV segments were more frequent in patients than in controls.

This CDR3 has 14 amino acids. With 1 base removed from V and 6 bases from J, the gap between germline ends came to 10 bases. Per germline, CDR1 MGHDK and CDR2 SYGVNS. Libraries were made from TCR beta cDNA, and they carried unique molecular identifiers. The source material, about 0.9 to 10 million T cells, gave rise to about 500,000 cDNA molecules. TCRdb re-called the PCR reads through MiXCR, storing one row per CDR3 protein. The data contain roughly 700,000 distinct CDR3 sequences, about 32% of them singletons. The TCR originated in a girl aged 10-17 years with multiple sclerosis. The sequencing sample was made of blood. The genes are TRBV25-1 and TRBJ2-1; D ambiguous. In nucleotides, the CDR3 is TGTGCCAGCAGTGAATCAGGCCTAATCAATGAGCAGTTCTTC. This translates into CASSESGLINEQFF.